This T cell receptor beta chain was captured in a study of blood T cell repertoires in COVID-19 (dated by TCRdb to 2019 to 2021). Looking at the study overall: Collaborator samples came from the United States, Italy and Spain and covered acute and convalescent phases of COVID-19. The prospective study material was composed of cDNA or gDNA derived from T cells, B-cell-depleted T cells, or PBMCs. Deeply sampled blood TCRbeta repertoires from subjects exposed to, actively infected with, or recovered from COVID-19 were included in the dataset. A freely available public database, intended as a resource for researchers studying the immune response to SARS-CoV-2, is where the repertoires were released. Samples came from the ongoing ImmuneRACE study (first 160 participants) plus 1,254 subjects from 6 global collaborators. A de-identified subject ID, COVID-19 status, age in years and sex were almost always included in the sample metadata. Where available, HLA class I and class II types were obtained from metadata supplied by the sample provider rather than from assay-based typing. Overall study results and their limits: Clinical and demographic metadata were provided uncurated, with the amount varying by source and participant.

The immunoSEQ Assay, a bias-controlled multiplex PCR, was used to amplify TCRbeta CDR3 regions from genomic DNA. The original methods were these. Nucleated cell counts per sample were estimated from amplification of reference gene primers within the assay. To quantify the absolute abundance of each unique TCRbeta CDR3 rearrangement, sequence reads were collapsed and filtered. For each sample, productive Simpson clonality was calculated by taking the square root of Simpson's diversity index across productive rearrangements. The clones in this table, taken by TCRdb from immuneACCESS, are in-frame only. Not every clone is retained; where verified, under half of the shortfall comes from an unresolved V gene, and the cause of the rest is unknown. V and J calls and clone size are those listed in that table; D and trimming were worked out from the DNA. This sample has roughly 150,000 clones in its table, and under 85% of those were observed once. Less than 4.5% of the sample goes to the ten largest clones.

Looking up the germline V gene (reference sequence) yields CDR1 SEHNR and CDR2 FQNEAQ. The CDR3 spans 15 residues, from the cysteine through the phenylalanine. The entry retains the CDR3 DNA only, 45 bases that are in frame from base 1. Deletion took 5 bases off V and 10 bases off J, with a span of 21 bases between the germline ends. Whole blood was collected in K2EDTA tubes by collaborating institutions according to the institutions' own protocols. For TCRbeta analysis, collaborators shipped samples as frozen whole blood, isolated PBMCs, or DNA extracted from either of those sample types. For this clone: Its antigen is currently not known. It has no much larger one-base neighbor in the sample; base qualities were not kept.

The receptor comes from a woman aged 80 or over with acute or convalescent COVID-19. Recombination linked TRBV7-9 to TRBJ2-1; the D region possibly corresponds to TRBD2 (5 bases align). Sequencing used peripheral blood. CDR3 sequence: CASSPLSDARPEQFF. In nucleotide form, the sequence is TGTGCCAGCAGCCCACTTAGCGATGCACGTCCGGAGCAGTTCTTC. With the rest looked up from the reference TRBV7-9 and TRBJ2-1 genes rather than sequenced, the full variable domain is DTGVSQNPRHKITKRGQNVTFRCDPISEHNRLYWYRQTLGQGPEFLTYFQNEAQLEKSRLLSDRFSAERPKGSFSTLEIQRTEQGDSAMYLCASSPLSDARPEQFFGPGTRLTVL.